The 19 T cell receptor beta chains presented below share a single source sample, sequenced in a study of T cells in Graves' hyperthyroidism and ophthalmopathy. RNA transcripts served as the template for amplifying TCR beta CDR3 regions. A set of HTBI primers served as the primers for a first-round RT-PCR of the TCR CDR3. TCRdb passed the multiplex PCR reads through MiXCR, listing each CDR3 protein once. Here the sample spans 500,000 to 650,000 distinct CDR3 sequences, under 20% being singletons. The sequencing sample was made of blood. Receptors originate from a woman aged 18-30 years with Graves' ophthalmopathy.

This clonotype has just a few counts. The genes are TRBV5-1 and TRBJ2-2; tentatively, D is TRBD1 (5 bases). CDR1 SGHRS and CDR2 YFSETQ come from the germline V gene. Trimming cost V 0 bases and J 4 bases, with 7 bases left between them. This CDR3 contains 14 residues. CDR3 in DNA: TGCGCCAGCAGCTTGGTAGGGGCCACCGGGGAGCTGTTTTTT. Translating it yields CASSLVGATGELFF.

This clonotype was counted ten times or more. The chain has TRBV7-2 and TRBJ1-5; TRBD1 is a possible D gene (5 bases). This CDR3 is built from 17 residues. The V end lost 6 bases, the J end lost 4 bases, and 22 bases lay between the germline ends. Germline V CDR1 and CDR2: SGHTA, FQGNSA. CDR3 DNA: TGTGCCAGCAGTCCGTCGGGGGGAGGGCGCCCTAATCAGCCCCAGCATTTT. Translating gives CASSPSGGGRPNQPQHF.

At least ten counts were recorded for this clonotype. The rearrangement links TRBV14 to TRBJ1-1; 7 nucleotides agree with TRBD1. The CDR3 runs 17 residues. Unmatched junction bases numbered 12, after V lost 4 bases and J lost 1 base. Per germline, CDR1 SGHDN and CDR2 FVKESK. The CDR3 reads CASSPTVRTGANTEAFF. In DNA, the CDR3 is TGTGCCAGCAGCCCAACAGTTCGGACAGGAGCGAACACTGAAGCTTTCTTT.

There are many counts of this clonotype. The CDR3 coding sequence is TGTGCCAGCAGCCAGGGGCCGGCCTACGAGCAGTACTTC. It is translated as CASSQGPAYEQYF. The chain uses TRBV3-1 and TRBJ2-7; D possibly corresponds to TRBD1 (5 bases). V was shortened by 3 bases and J by 2 bases, with 8 bases between the two germline ends. CDR1 and CDR2 (germline): LGHDT, YNNKEL (reference sequence). The CDR3 covers 13 residues.

This clonotype was recorded many times. The chain employs TRBV6-1 and TRBJ2-1; the D is unclear. CDR1 MNHNS and CDR2 SASEGT come from the germline V gene. CDR3 length: 15 amino acids. V gave up 6 bases and J gave up 0 bases, with 12 bases separating them. The CDR3 reads CASRERHVSYNEQFF. In DNA, the CDR3 is TGTGCCAGCAGGGAACGGCATGTCTCCTACAATGAGCAGTTCTTC.

The chain carries TRBV5-6 and TRBJ1-2; D is ambiguous. Germline CDR1 is SGHDT and CDR2 is YYEEEE. The V and J ends lost 6 bases and 0 bases respectively, with 12 bases between them. CDR3 length: 14 residues. The CDR3 loop is CASNPDGANYGYTF. CDR3 sequence (DNA): TGTGCCAGCAACCCGGACGGCGCTAACTATGGCTACACCTTC.

In this sample, this clonotype turned up many times. V and J are TRBV2 and TRBJ1-5, with TRBD1 as a possible D gene (5 bases). Trimming left V 6 bases short and J 4 bases short, with 16 bases between. Germline values: CDR1 SNHLY, CDR2 FYNNEI. The CDR3 is 15 amino acids. CDR3 bases: TGTGCCAGCAGCGGTGACAGTGGGGGGAATCAGCCCCAGCATTTT. It is translated as CASSGDSGGNQPQHF. The complete variable domain, with remaining parts taken from reference TRBV2 and TRBJ1-5, reads EPEVTQTPSHQVTQMGQEVILRCVPISNHLYFYWYRQILGQKVEFLVSFYNNEISEKSEIFDDQFSVERPDGSNFTLKIRSTKLEDSAMYFCASSGDSGGNQPQHFGDGTRLSIL.

Many counts were recorded for this clonotype. The rearrangement uses TRBV11-3 and TRBJ1-1, with 9 bases aligning to TRBD1. Looked up from germline, CDR1 is SGHNT and CDR2 is YENEEA. This CDR3 comprises 16 residues. The J segment lost 1 base and the V segment lost 6 bases, leaving 9 bases of the junction unmatched. CDR3 DNA sequence: TGTGCCAGCAGTGAAGACAGGGGGGGTACGAACACTGAAGCTTTCTTT. It encodes CASSEDRGGTNTEAFF.

This chain uses TRBV4-1 with TRBJ1-2; 7 nucleotides line up with TRBD1. Trimming at V came to 4 bases and at J to 3 bases, leaving 11 bases not matched to a gene. This CDR3 contains 16 residues. Germline assignment: CDR1 MGHRA and CDR2 YSYEKL. The CDR3, as DNA: TGCGCCAGCAGCCTCCCCAGGGACAGAGGGGACTATGGCTACACCTTC. This gives the protein CASSLPRDRGDYGYTF.

A note on this clonotype: This may come from a read error, since a much larger clone is one base off. V gene TRBV20-1 combines with J gene TRBJ2-1; 9 bases match TRBD2. Trimming cost V 2 bases and J 0 bases; bases outside gene matches: 11. CDR1 and CDR2 from the germline V gene are DFQATT and SNEGSKA (reference sequence). CDR3 length: 18 amino acids. CDR3 amino acids: CSARSSGSPLSSYNEQFF. CDR3 nucleotide sequence: TGCAGTGCTAGAAGTAGCGGGAGTCCCCTCAGCTCCTACAATGAGCAGTTCTTC.

J is TRBJ1-2 and V is TRBV5-4; weak D call: TRBD1 (5 bases). The CDR3 totals 15 residues. CDR1 is SGHNT and CDR2 is YYREEE in the germline V gene (reference sequence). V was cut by 1 base and J by 3 bases, with 13 bases left in between. In DNA, the CDR3 is TGTGCCAGCAGCTTGCTTGACGGGGGAGACTATGGCTACACCTTC. Its translation: CASSLLDGGDYGYTF.

This clonotype appeared a few times. The chain combines TRBV6-2 or TRBV6-3 with TRBJ1-3; D remains ambiguous. V was pared by 5 bases and J by 3 bases, with 14 bases between. This CDR3 is 15 amino acids long. The germline V gene has CDR1 MNHEY and CDR2 SVGEGT. CDR3 sequence reads: CASSQDRAIGNTIYF. The CDR3 region has the DNA TGTGCCAGCAGTCAGGACCGAGCCATTGGAAACACCATATATTTT.

The genes are TRBV28 and TRBJ1-6, with D unresolved. This CDR3 has 15 residues. The germline gives CDR1 MDHEN, CDR2 SYDVKM. V lost 3 bases and J 0 bases, leaving 6 bases between the germline ends. The CDR3 reads CASSFAGSYNSPLHF. The CDR3 DNA follows: TGTGCCAGCAGTTTCGCGGGCTCCTATAATTCACCCCTCCACTTT.

This clonotype has a count of ten or more. This chain connects TRBV5-1 to TRBJ1-1; D call uncertain. V lost 1 base, J lost 1 base, and 8 bases lay in between. Per germline, CDR1 SGHRS and CDR2 YFSETQ. This CDR3 contains 14 residues. The DNA of the CDR3 is TGCGCCAGCAGCTTGAACCCGCAGAACACTGAAGCTTTCTTT. It translates to CASSLNPQNTEAFF. The complete variable domain, with remaining parts taken from reference TRBV5-1 and TRBJ1-1, reads KAGVTQTPRYLIKTRGQQVTLSCSPISGHRSVSWYQQTPGQGLQFLFEYFSETQRNKGNFPGRFSGRQFSNSRSEMNVSTLELGDSALYLCASSLNPQNTEAFFGQGTRLTVV.

This clonotype was observed at least ten times. The CDR3 loop reads CASSTGTGRSYNEQFF. Here the CDR3 DNA reads TGTGCCAGCAGTACCGGGACAGGGAGATCCTACAATGAGCAGTTCTTC. The chain couples TRBV6-1 to TRBJ2-1, with TRBD1 matching 9 bases. Germline assignment: CDR1 MNHNS and CDR2 SASEGT. The CDR3 is 16 amino acids. The junction had 6 bases not matched to a gene; V was cut back by 5 bases and J by 1 base.

This clonotype was detected ten times or more. The CDR3 spells CASSFSGQPQHF. DNA of the CDR3: TGTGCCAGCAGTTTTAGCGGTCAGCCCCAGCATTTT. The chain links TRBV28 to TRBJ1-5; D uncertain. Germline-derived CDR1 and CDR2 are MDHEN and SYDVKM. This CDR3 has 12 amino acids. Trimming shortened V by 3 bases and J by 6 bases, and 6 bases separated the two germline ends.

The rearrangement uses TRBV4-1 and TRBJ2-5; D is unresolved. CDR3 length: 13 amino acids. CDR1 MGHRA and CDR2 YSYEKL come from the germline V gene. V was trimmed by 3 bases and J by 4 bases, leaving 9 bases between them. DNA for the CDR3: TGCGCCAGCAGCCACAATCGTCTAGAGACCCAGTACTTC. Translated, it gives CASSHNRLETQYF.

The chain couples TRBV7-9 to TRBJ2-5, with D unresolved. CDR1 and CDR2 (germline): SEHNR, FQNEAQ (reference sequence). V lost 4 bases to trimming and J lost 1 base, with 10 bases between them. This CDR3 contains 14 residues. This CDR3 is CASSSGRIQETQYF. The CDR3 DNA reads TGTGCCAGCAGCTCAGGACGTATCCAAGAGACCCAGTACTTC.

CDR3 sequence reads: CASIPQGRRGMNTEAFF. The CDR3 region has the DNA TGTGCCAGCATCCCCCAGGGAAGAAGGGGAATGAACACTGAAGCTTTCTTT. The genes are TRBV28 and TRBJ1-1; a possible D gene is TRBD1 (5 bases). Germline V gene data show CDR1 as MDHEN and CDR2 as SYDVKM. The CDR3 is 17 residues long. Between the trimmed V and J ends, which lost 7 bases and 0 bases, there was a span of 21 bases.